These T cell receptor beta chains were read from a single sample in a study of blood T cell repertoires in COVID-19. Some clones are missing from TCRdb's copy, which holds only in-frame ones; the method was immunoSEQ multiplex PCR. The sample includes roughly 150,000 clones, around 90% of them seen just once. Sample: PBMCs or T cells enriched from blood (not recorded which). The receptors come from a woman aged 35 to 49 who had been exposed to COVID-19. CDR3s include the opening cysteine and the closing phenylalanine or tryptophan. A D gene is named only where the DNA matches it firmly. Some rows have no size entry. The others give once, few or many, or a class for an expanded clone.

few	TRBD2	TRBV5-1	TRBJ2-1	TGCGCCAGCAGCCAGCCCCTGAGGACTAGCCGGAATGAGCAGTTCTTC	CASSQPLRTSRNEQFF
-	TRBD1	TRBV10-3	TRBJ1-6	TGTGCCATCACCGACAGGGTAGCTTCACCCCTCCACTTT	CAITDRVASPLHF
-	-	TRBV28	TRBJ2-5	TGTGCCAGCAGTCCCCAGGGCCGCCAAGAGACCCAGTACTTC	CASSPQGRQETQYF
-	TRBD1	TRBV6-6	TRBJ2-7	TGTGCCAGCAGTGCCCGGGACAGCGTATACGAGCAGTACTTC	CASSARDSVYEQYF
-	-	TRBV14	TRBJ2-1	TGTGCCAGCAGCCAAGCTAGGAATGAGCAGTTCTTC	CASSQARNEQFF
-	-	TRBV5-1	TRBJ1-3	TGCGCCAGCAGCTTGGTAGGGGTTGGAAACACCATATATTTT	CASSLVGVGNTIYF
-	-	TRBV24-1	TRBJ2-3	TGTGCCACCAGTGATTTTAACGGGGGCACAGATACGCAGTATTTT	CATSDFNGGTDTQYF
-	TRBD2	TRBV9	TRBJ2-5	TGTGCCAGCAGCCTTCTTAGCGGGGAGGGCCTCGGGGGGGAGACCCAGTACTTC	CASSLLSGEGLGGETQYF
-	TRBD1	TRBV10-3	TRBJ2-2	TGTGCCATCAGTGAGCCTACAGGGGCCGGGGAGCTGTTTTTT	CAISEPTGAGELFF
-	TRBD1	TRBV12-3/TRBV12-4	TRBJ1-1	TGTGCCAGCAGTACTGACAGGGACACTGAAGCTTTCTTT	CASSTDRDTEAFF
-	TRBD1	TRBV9	TRBJ2-3	TGTGCCAGCAGCGACGGGACAGCTACAGATACGCAGTATTTT	CASSDGTATDTQYF
-	-	TRBV2	TRBJ2-5	TGTGCCAGCAAAGCGTTAGAGACCCAGTACTTC	CASKALETQYF
-	-	TRBV6-5	TRBJ2-7	TGTGCCAGCAGTTACCAAGCCAAATCCTACGAGCAGTACTTC	CASSYQAKSYEQYF
once	-	TRBV4-1	TRBJ2-7	TGCGCCAGCAGCCAACCGGGACAAACCTACGAGCAGTACTTC	CASSQPGQTYEQYF
-	TRBD2	TRBV27	TRBJ2-3	TGTGCCAGCAGTTTGGTAGCGGGGCTCACAGATACGCAGTATTTT	CASSLVAGLTDTQYF
-	TRBD1	TRBV5-5	TRBJ2-1	TGTGCCAGCAGCTTCCGGGACAGGGTAAGCAATGAGCAGTTCTTC	CASSFRDRVSNEQFF
-	TRBD1	TRBV11-2	TRBJ2-1	TGTGCCAGCAGAAAGGGACAGGTTTCCTACAATGAGCAGTTCTTC	CASRKGQVSYNEQFF
-	TRBD1	TRBV19	TRBJ1-4	TGTGCCAGTAGTGAGGGGGCGGGCCGTTTTGAAAAACTGTTTTTT	CASSEGAGRFEKLFF
-	-	TRBV9	TRBJ1-5	TGTGCCAGCAGCGTTTCAGGGATGAAGAGGAGCAATCAGCCCCAGCATTTT	CASSVSGMKRSNQPQHF